The 9 T cell receptor beta chains below all came from one sample that was sequenced in a study of cytomegalovirus exposure and HLA in healthy donors. PCR involved 60 Vbeta and 13 Jbeta primers. The protocol was immunoSEQ multiplex PCR, while the TCRdb copy is restricted to in-frame clones and leaves out a portion. The ten most abundant clones cover around 0.7% of a sample with about 200,000 clones. The sample consisted of PBMCs. The receptor set was obtained from a boy between 10 and 17 years old in good health and CMV-seronegative.

The J gene is TRBJ2-7, the V gene TRBV6-6, with a tentative D call TRBD2 (7 bases). Germline CDR1 is MNHNY and CDR2 is SVGAGI (reference sequence). V lost 6 bases to trimming and J lost 7 bases, with 13 bases between them. The CDR3 extends over 12 amino acids. CDR3 residues: CASRTGGPEQYF. The DNA for the CDR3 is TGTGCCAGCAGGACGGGGGGCCCGGAGCAGTACTTC.

The chain couples TRBV6-6 to TRBJ2-3; tentative D call: TRBD2 (5 bases). Per the germline V gene, CDR1 is MNHNY and CDR2 is SVGAGI (reference sequence). Trimming removed 1 base from V and 11 bases from J, with 13 bases in between. This CDR3 has 13 amino acids. The CDR3 spells CASSYLSTREQYF. CDR3 DNA sequence: TGTGCCAGCAGTTACTTATCGACCCGGGAGCAGTATTTT.

The CDR3 spells CSVGVGSATNEKLFF. The CDR3 nucleotides are TGCAGCGTAGGGGTGGGGTCGGCAACTAATGAAAAACTGTTTTTT. This chain connects TRBV29-1 to TRBJ1-4; TRBD1 might be the D (5 bases). The germline V gene encodes CDR1 SQVTM and CDR2 ANQGSEA. The V end lost 6 bases, the J end lost 0 bases, and 14 bases lay between the germline ends. This CDR3 has 15 amino acids.

The V gene is TRBV7-3, the J gene TRBJ2-1; 7 bases agree with TRBD2. This CDR3 comprises 15 residues. Germline CDR1 is SGHTA and CDR2 is FQGTGA. Trimming removed 1 base from V and 4 bases from J; junction bases left unmatched: 4. The CDR3 loop is CASSLSVGGYNEQFF. In DNA form, the CDR3 reads TGTGCCAGCAGCTTAAGTGTCGGGGGGTACAATGAGCAGTTCTTC.

The chain has TRBV27 and TRBJ1-6; no clear D. Germline V gene data show CDR1 as MNHEY and CDR2 as SMNVEV (reference sequence). CDR3 length: 12 residues. Trimming cost V 5 bases and J 7 bases, with 6 bases left between them. CDR3 protein: CASSPTNSPLHF. The CDR3 DNA follows: TGTGCCAGCAGTCCGACAAATTCACCCCTCCACTTT.

The chain has TRBV5-1 and TRBJ1-2, with 7 bases lining up with TRBD1. Germline V gives CDR1 SGHRS, CDR2 YFSETQ. The CDR3 length is 16 residues. Unmatched junction bases numbered 14, after V lost 3 bases and J lost 6 bases. CDR3 in amino acids: CASSSIGQEGLNGYTF. DNA for the CDR3: TGCGCCAGCAGCTCGATTGGACAGGAAGGTTTGAATGGCTACACCTTC.

The chain links TRBV5-1 to TRBJ2-5; D is unresolved. Germline values: CDR1 SGHRS, CDR2 YFSETQ. The CDR3 covers 16 residues. The ends were cut back, 0 bases at V and 2 bases at J, with 14 bases in the middle. The CDR3 region has the DNA TGCGCCAGCAGCTTGGTGAGGCAGCAATCACAAGAGACCCAGTACTTC. Translated, it gives CASSLVRQQSQETQYF.

V and J are TRBV7-9 and TRBJ1-1; no reliable D call. This CDR3 region has 14 residues. The V end lost 5 bases, the J end lost 2 bases, and 12 bases lay between the germline ends. From germline, CDR1 is SEHNR and CDR2 FQNEAQ (reference sequence). The CDR3 nucleotides are TGTGCCAGCAGCGCATCGGGAACAAACACTGAAGCTTTCTTT. This codes for CASSASGTNTEAFF. Variable domain in full (rest from reference TRBV7-9 and TRBJ1-1): DTGVSQNPRHKITKRGQNVTFRCDPISEHNRLYWYRQTLGQGPEFLTYFQNEAQLEKSRLLSDRFSAERPKGSFSTLEIQRTEQGDSAMYLCASSASGTNTEAFFGQGTRLTVV.

The chain joins TRBV5-1 to TRBJ1-2; tentatively, D is TRBD1 (6 bases). There are 14 residues in the CDR3. The germline V gene has CDR1 SGHRS and CDR2 YFSETQ. Trimming stripped 0 bases from V and 6 bases from J, with 12 bases between. The CDR3 reads CASSLGTGRDGYTF. CDR3 sequence (DNA): TGCGCCAGCAGCTTGGGTACAGGGAGGGATGGCTACACCTTC.